This TCR beta chain was recovered during a study of T-cell memory formation after mild COVID-19. To note about this clonotype: As yet, its antigen is unknown.

TCRdb redid the calling of the 5' RACE reads with MiXCR, one entry per CDR3 protein. The profile shows 450,000 or so distinct CDR3 sequences, around a quarter of them singletons. Broader study findings: A subset of responding clones appeared in pre-infection memory, suggesting cross-reactive memory joined.

V lost 0 bases and J 5 bases, leaving 13 bases between the germline ends. The CDR3 totals 15 residues. Germline-derived CDR1 and CDR2 are MNHNS and SASEGT. The source material was PBMCs or a T cell subset sorted from them (not recorded which). This TCR was sampled from an adult woman who had mild COVID-19 (a few samples of this study predate the infection). Cell type and time point are not known. The rearrangement uses TRBV6-1 and TRBJ1-2; TRBD1 is a possible D gene (5 bases). CDR3 region: CASSEAAGSAYGYTF. The CDR3 DNA is TGTGCCAGCAGTGAAGCGGCAGGGTCGGCATATGGCTACACCTTC.